Described below is a single T cell receptor (beta chain) sequence and its context. The target of this receptor is not known. Base qualities are not recorded, but no much larger clone differs from it by a single base. This entry is derived from a study of T cell changes during pregnancy in multiple sclerosis (dated by TCRdb to about 2019). Background for the entire study: Changes in the T cell repertoire over the course of pregnancy were examined in this study in women with multiple sclerosis.

Receptors were amplified or captured by the immunoSEQ multiplex PCR assay. The immuneACCESS repertoire file appears here via TCRdb, limited to in-frame rearrangements. These files lack a portion of the clones; in checked studies, under half of the deficit traces to unresolved V genes, and the cause of the others is not known. In this sample the table shows roughly 85,000 clones, roughly nine tenths of which occur a single time. The ten largest clones add up to approximately 2.5% of the sample. The source material was peripheral blood, sampled in the first trimester of pregnancy. The receptor's source is a female donor with multiple sclerosis, enrolled in a pregnancy study.

This receptor carries the CDR3 CASSIALTPGNEKLFF. The nucleotides read TGTGCCAGTAGTATAGCGTTAACACCCGGGAATGAAAAACTGTTTTTT. The V and J genes are TRBV19 and TRBJ1-4, with no confidently assigned D gene. From the germline V gene (reference sequence), CDR1 is LNHDA and CDR2 is SQIVND. The CDR3, from cysteine to phenylalanine, totals 16 residues. Here the CDR3 DNA is all that survives: 48 bases in frame from base 1. V is shortened by 1 base, J by 5 bases, and the region joining them spans 14 bases.